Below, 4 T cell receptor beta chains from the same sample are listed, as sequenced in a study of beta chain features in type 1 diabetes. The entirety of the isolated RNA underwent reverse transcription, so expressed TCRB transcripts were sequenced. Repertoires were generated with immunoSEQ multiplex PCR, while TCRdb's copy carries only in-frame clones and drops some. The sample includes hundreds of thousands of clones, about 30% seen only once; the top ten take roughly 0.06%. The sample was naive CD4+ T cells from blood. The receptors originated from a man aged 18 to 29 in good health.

The CDR3 DNA sequence: TGCGCCAGCAGCCAAGAGGGACAGTCTTACTACGAGCAGTACTTC. Protein product: CASSQEGQSYYEQYF. V is TRBV4-1 and J is TRBJ2-7; TRBD1 agrees at 7 bases. CDR3 length equals 15 residues. The germline V gene encodes CDR1 MGHRA and CDR2 YSYEKL. J lost 3 bases, V lost 0 bases, and 5 bases had no gene match.

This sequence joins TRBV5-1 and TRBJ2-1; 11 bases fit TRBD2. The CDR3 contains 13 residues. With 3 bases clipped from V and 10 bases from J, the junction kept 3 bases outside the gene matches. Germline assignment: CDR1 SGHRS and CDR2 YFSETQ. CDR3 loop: CASSSGLADEQFF. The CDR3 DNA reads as TGCGCCAGCAGCTCGGGACTAGCGGACGAGCAGTTCTTC.

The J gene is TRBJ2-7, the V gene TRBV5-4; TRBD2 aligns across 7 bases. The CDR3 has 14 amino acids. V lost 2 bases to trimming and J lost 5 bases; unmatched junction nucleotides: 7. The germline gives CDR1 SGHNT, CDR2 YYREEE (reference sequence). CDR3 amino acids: CASSLMRERDEQYF. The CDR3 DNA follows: TGTGCCAGCAGCTTAATGCGGGAGAGGGACGAGCAGTACTTC. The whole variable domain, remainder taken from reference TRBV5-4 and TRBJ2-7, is ETGVTQSPTHLIKTRGQQVTLRCSSQSGHNTVSWYQQALGQGPQFIFQYYREEENGRGNFPPRFSGLQFPNYSSELNVNALELDDSALYLCASSLMRERDEQYFGPGTRLTVT.

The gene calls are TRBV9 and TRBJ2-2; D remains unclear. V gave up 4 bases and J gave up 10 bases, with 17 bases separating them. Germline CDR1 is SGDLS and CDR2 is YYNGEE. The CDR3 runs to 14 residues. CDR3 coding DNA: TGTGCCAGCAGCAACAGACGAGAACCGGCGGAGCTGTTTTTT. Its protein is CASSNRREPAELFF. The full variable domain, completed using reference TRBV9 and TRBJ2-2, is DSGVTQTPKHLITATGQRVTLRCSPRSGDLSVYWYQQSLDQGLQFLIQYYNGEERAKGNILERFSAQQFPDLHSELNLSSLELGDSALYFCASSNRREPAELFFGEGSRLTVL.